This entry concerns a single T cell receptor beta chain. CDR1 and CDR2 from the germline V gene are SGHTA and FQGNSA. This CDR3 spans 14 amino acids. The V gene end was trimmed by 7 bases and the J gene end by 5 bases; junction bases not matched to a gene: 6. This entry is derived from a study of blood T cell repertoires in COVID-19. The data were produced by immunoSEQ multiplex PCR, yet TCRdb's version contains in-frame clones alone and is incomplete. The sample contains some 37,000 clones, 90% of which appear only once. This chain links TRBV7-2 with TRBJ2-1; 9 bases align to TRBD1. Material for sequencing was peripheral blood. This TCR was sampled from a man in his 70s with acute or convalescent COVID-19. The CDR3 loop is CASTRQGGDNEQFF. CDR3 bases: TGTGCCAGCACAAGACAGGGGGGGGACAATGAGCAGTTCTTC.